This TCR beta chain was sequenced during a study of T cells after somatic rescue of genetic block. Germline CDR1 reads SNHLY; CDR2 reads FYNNEI. The CDR3 is 13 residues long. Trimming took 4 bases from V and 0 from J, leaving 6 bases between them. Clones were read by immunoSEQ multiplex PCR, and TCRdb kept only the in-frame ones, dropping some. The table includes about 63,000 clones, 92% detected once. Only a few counts were recorded for this clone. Other DNA sequences within the sample encode an identical CDR3. This receptor was obtained from a man in his forties. Source material: peripheral blood mononuclear cells (PBMCs). The V gene is TRBV2, the J gene TRBJ1-1; D is ambiguous. The CDR3 DNA reads TGTGCCAGCAGTGGACCCCTGAACACTGAAGCTTTCTTT. Translated: CASSGPLNTEAFF.